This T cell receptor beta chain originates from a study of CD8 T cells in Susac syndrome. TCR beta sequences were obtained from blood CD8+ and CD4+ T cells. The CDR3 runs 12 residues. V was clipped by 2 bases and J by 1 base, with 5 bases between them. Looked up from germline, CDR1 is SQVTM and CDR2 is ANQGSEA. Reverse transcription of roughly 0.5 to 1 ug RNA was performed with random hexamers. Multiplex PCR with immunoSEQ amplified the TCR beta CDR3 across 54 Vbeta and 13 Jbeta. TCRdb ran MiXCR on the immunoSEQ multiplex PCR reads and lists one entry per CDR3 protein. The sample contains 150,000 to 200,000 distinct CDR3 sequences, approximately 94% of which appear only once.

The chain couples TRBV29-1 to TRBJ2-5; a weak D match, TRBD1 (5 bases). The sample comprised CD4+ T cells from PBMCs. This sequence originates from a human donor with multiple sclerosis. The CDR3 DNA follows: TGCAGCGTTGAACAGGGCCAAGAGACCCAGTACTTC. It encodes CSVEQGQETQYF. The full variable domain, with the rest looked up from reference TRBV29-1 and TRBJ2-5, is SAVISQKPSRDICQRGTSLTIQCQVDSQVTMMFWYRQQPGQSLTLIATANQGSEATYESGFVIDKFPISRPNLTFSTLTVSNMSPEDSSIYLCSVEQGQETQYFGPGTRLLVL.